The source of this T cell receptor (beta chain) is a study of T-cell memory formation after mild COVID-19. J was trimmed by 8 bases and V by 5 bases; bases with no gene match: 10. The V gene's germline CDR1 is SGHRS and CDR2 YFSETQ. The CDR3 has 15 residues. TCRdb analysed the 5' RACE reads with MiXCR anew, one entry per CDR3 protein. Of under 450,000 distinct CDR3 sequences in the sample, 20% to 25% were seen once. This chain uses TRBV5-1 with TRBJ1-4; 9 positions agree with TRBD1. The sequence derives from an adult woman who had mild COVID-19 (a few samples of this study predate the infection). Cell type and time point are not known. Sequenced input: PBMCs or a T cell subset sorted from them (not recorded which). This chain's CDR3 is CASRITGGGGEKLFF. The CDR3 nucleotides are TGCGCCAGCAGGATAACAGGGGGCGGAGGAGAAAAACTGTTTTTT.